These T cell receptor beta chains were read from a single sample in a study of regulatory T cells in long-lasting Graves disease. One entry per CDR3 protein, called by TCRdb with MiXCR from the multiplex PCR reads. The sample holds 400,000 to 550,000 distinct CDR3 sequences, around 15% seen once. This sample was also put to use in a study of T cells in Graves' hyperthyroidism and ophthalmopathy.

Sequencing was performed on peripheral blood mononuclear cells (PBMCs), taken at new diagnosis, from a patient treated with antithyroid drugs. The receptors originated from a woman aged 18-29 years with Graves disease. The CDR3 runs from the conserved cysteine through the conserved F or W. D genes are given only for firm matches. Rows may omit the clone size; those that give it use once, few, many or a size class.

v_call: TRBV28; clone_size: many; j_call: TRBJ1-5; d_call: .; cdr3_nt: TGTGCCAGCAGTTTATTCGGGGGGAATCAGCCCCAGCATTTT; cdr3_aa: CASSLFGGNQPQHF
v_call: TRBV12-3/TRBV12-4; clone_size: few; j_call: TRBJ2-1; d_call: .; cdr3_nt: TGTGCCAGCAGTTTCGGACACGGAATCAATGAGCAGTTCTTC; cdr3_aa: CASSFGHGINEQFF
v_call: TRBV6-1; clone_size: many; j_call: TRBJ1-1; d_call: .; cdr3_nt: TGTGCCAGCAGTCCACAGGCGAACACTGAAGCTTTCTTT; cdr3_aa: CASSPQANTEAFF
v_call: TRBV28; clone_size: many; j_call: TRBJ2-5; d_call: .; cdr3_nt: TGTGCCAGCAGCCCAACACAGTACCAAGAGACCCAGTACTTC; cdr3_aa: CASSPTQYQETQYF
v_call: TRBV24-1; clone_size: .; j_call: TRBJ2-1; d_call: .; cdr3_nt: TGTGCCACCAGTGAGGGCAGGGTGACCTACAATGAGCAGTTCTTC; cdr3_aa: CATSEGRVTYNEQFF
v_call: TRBV20-1; clone_size: many; j_call: TRBJ2-3; d_call: .; cdr3_nt: TGCAGTGCTAGAGATCAGCGTCGGGGGGCAACAGATACGCAGTATTTT; cdr3_aa: CSARDQRRGATDTQYF
v_call: TRBV6-2/TRBV6-3; clone_size: many; j_call: TRBJ2-1; d_call: .; cdr3_nt: TGTGCCAGCAGTTACTCGGGGCTAGGGGGAGTCTACAATGAGCAGTTCTTC; cdr3_aa: CASSYSGLGGVYNEQFF
v_call: TRBV28; clone_size: .; j_call: TRBJ2-7; d_call: TRBD1; cdr3_nt: TGTGCCAGCAGTTTATTCCAGGGGGTGGCCTACGAGCAGTACTTC; cdr3_aa: CASSLFQGVAYEQYF
v_call: TRBV6-1; clone_size: few; j_call: TRBJ2-1; d_call: .; cdr3_nt: TGTGCCAGCAAGAAAGTAGCTGACTCCTACAATGAGCAGTTCTTC; cdr3_aa: CASKKVADSYNEQFF
v_call: TRBV30; clone_size: many; j_call: TRBJ2-3; d_call: .; cdr3_nt: TGTGCCTGGAGTGTGGCAGGGATCTCAGATACGCAGTATTTT; cdr3_aa: CAWSVAGISDTQYF
v_call: TRBV28; clone_size: many; j_call: TRBJ2-7; d_call: TRBD1; cdr3_nt: TGTGCCAGCAGCCGACCGGGACAGGGAAGGTACGAGCAGTACTTC; cdr3_aa: CASSRPGQGRYEQYF
v_call: TRBV20-1; clone_size: .; j_call: TRBJ2-2; d_call: TRBD2; cdr3_nt: TGCAGTGCTAGACGGGAGGGCCCCGGGGAGCTGTTTTTT; cdr3_aa: CSARREGPGELFF
v_call: TRBV29-1; clone_size: .; j_call: TRBJ1-4; d_call: TRBD1; cdr3_nt: TGCAGCGCGACAGGGGTAACTAATGAAAAACTGTTTTTT; cdr3_aa: CSATGVTNEKLFF
v_call: TRBV7-2; clone_size: many; j_call: TRBJ2-1; d_call: .; cdr3_nt: TGTGCCAGCAGCTTATTACCCGACTTCGAGTATTCCTACAATGAGCAGTTCTTC; cdr3_aa: CASSLLPDFEYSYNEQFF
v_call: TRBV7-2; clone_size: many; j_call: TRBJ2-5; d_call: .; cdr3_nt: TGTGCCAGCGCTAAAAGGGGCGAGACCCAGTACTTC; cdr3_aa: CASAKRGETQYF
v_call: TRBV6-2/TRBV6-3; clone_size: many; j_call: TRBJ2-7; d_call: TRBD1; cdr3_nt: TGTGCCAGTAGCAGCGCCGGGACAGGGTCCTACGAGCAGTACTTC; cdr3_aa: CASSSAGTGSYEQYF
v_call: TRBV14; clone_size: few; j_call: TRBJ2-1; d_call: .; cdr3_nt: TGTGCCAGCAGCCAGACGGGAGCCGACACGTACAATGAGCAGTTCTTC; cdr3_aa: CASSQTGADTYNEQFF
v_call: TRBV3-1; clone_size: .; j_call: TRBJ1-4; d_call: .; cdr3_nt: TGTGCCAGCTCGTTTCTCTTATGGGGTGAAAAACTGTTTTTT; cdr3_aa: CASSFLLWGEKLFF
v_call: TRBV2; clone_size: many; j_call: TRBJ2-4; d_call: .; cdr3_nt: TGTGCCAGCAGTGAAAGGCCAGCTTTAAACATTCAGTACTTC; cdr3_aa: CASSERPALNIQYF
v_call: TRBV15; clone_size: few; j_call: TRBJ1-6; d_call: .; cdr3_nt: TGTGCCACCAGCAGAGTTAGCCGGAGCTCCTATAATTCACCCCTCCACTTT; cdr3_aa: CATSRVSRSSYNSPLHF
v_call: TRBV7-6; clone_size: .; j_call: TRBJ2-2; d_call: TRBD2; cdr3_nt: TGTGCCAGCAGCTTGATTGGGACTAGCGGGAGCGTTAGCACCGGGGAGCTGTTTTTT; cdr3_aa: CASSLIGTSGSVSTGELFF
v_call: TRBV6-2/TRBV6-3; clone_size: few; j_call: TRBJ2-3; d_call: .; cdr3_nt: TGTGCCAGCAGTTACAACTACCGGGGTACCTCGACAGATACGCAGTATTTT; cdr3_aa: CASSYNYRGTSTDTQYF
v_call: TRBV15; clone_size: few; j_call: TRBJ2-3; d_call: .; cdr3_nt: TGTGCCACCAGCATCCCTACCGCAGATACGCAGTATTTT; cdr3_aa: CATSIPTADTQYF
v_call: TRBV11-2; clone_size: many; j_call: TRBJ1-1; d_call: .; cdr3_nt: TGTGCCAGCAGCTACCTGGGGGCGCGGACTGAAGCTTTCTTT; cdr3_aa: CASSYLGARTEAFF
v_call: TRBV29-1; clone_size: .; j_call: TRBJ2-5; d_call: .; cdr3_nt: TGCAGCGCACCGGGACGGTCCCAAGAGACCCAGTACTTC; cdr3_aa: CSAPGRSQETQYF
v_call: TRBV6-4; clone_size: .; j_call: TRBJ2-6; d_call: TRBD2; cdr3_nt: TGTGCCAGCAGTTACACCTTAGCGGGAGGGCCTGGTGGGGCCAACGTCCTGACTTTC; cdr3_aa: CASSYTLAGGPGGANVLTF
v_call: TRBV7-2; clone_size: .; j_call: TRBJ1-5; d_call: .; cdr3_nt: TGTGCCAGCAGCTTAGAGCGACAGGGCAATCAGCCCCAGCATTTT; cdr3_aa: CASSLERQGNQPQHF
v_call: TRBV20-1; clone_size: .; j_call: TRBJ2-2; d_call: TRBD2; cdr3_nt: TGCAGTGCTTTCTCCCGGGGGGACACCGGGGAGCTGTTTTTT; cdr3_aa: CSAFSRGDTGELFF
v_call: TRBV28; clone_size: many; j_call: TRBJ2-3; d_call: TRBD2; cdr3_nt: TGTGCCAGCAGTTTGGCGGGACTAGCGGGAGGCACAGATACGCAGTATTTT; cdr3_aa: CASSLAGLAGGTDTQYF
v_call: TRBV13; clone_size: many; j_call: TRBJ1-1; d_call: .; cdr3_nt: TGTGCCAGCAGCGATCTGGGGGCTGAAGCTTTCTTT; cdr3_aa: CASSDLGAEAFF
v_call: TRBV6-1; clone_size: .; j_call: TRBJ1-1; d_call: .; cdr3_nt: TGTGCCAGCAGGATAGGCAGGATTGCTTCTGAAGCTTTCTTT; cdr3_aa: CASRIGRIASEAFF
v_call: TRBV6-5; clone_size: many; j_call: TRBJ1-5; d_call: .; cdr3_nt: TGTGCCAGCAGTTACTCGACTCGGCAGCCCCAGCATTTT; cdr3_aa: CASSYSTRQPQHF
v_call: TRBV7-2; clone_size: .; j_call: TRBJ2-7; d_call: .; cdr3_nt: TGTGCCAGCAGCTTGGGACCCGAATACGAGCAGTACTTC; cdr3_aa: CASSLGPEYEQYF
v_call: TRBV20-1; clone_size: few; j_call: TRBJ2-2; d_call: TRBD2; cdr3_nt: TGCAGTGCTAATCGACTAGCAGCGAACACCGGGGAGCTGTTTTTT; cdr3_aa: CSANRLAANTGELFF
v_call: TRBV5-1; clone_size: .; j_call: TRBJ2-2; d_call: TRBD1; cdr3_nt: TGCGCCAGCAGCCTACAGGGGGCGATCACCGGGGAGCTGTTTTTT; cdr3_aa: CASSLQGAITGELFF
v_call: TRBV6-1; clone_size: few; j_call: TRBJ1-2; d_call: .; cdr3_nt: TGTGCCACCGAGCGAGGGATTCTTAACTATGGCTACACCTTC; cdr3_aa: CATERGILNYGYTF
v_call: TRBV6-1; clone_size: few; j_call: TRBJ2-5; d_call: .; cdr3_nt: TGTGCCAGCAATAAGGGGACCGGGATATGGCAAGAGACCCAGTACTTC; cdr3_aa: CASNKGTGIWQETQYF
v_call: TRBV15; clone_size: .; j_call: TRBJ1-4; d_call: .; cdr3_nt: TGTGCCACCAGCAGAGAGGGCAGGGAGGCTGAAAAACTGTTTTTT; cdr3_aa: CATSREGREAEKLFF
v_call: TRBV20-1; clone_size: many; j_call: TRBJ1-1; d_call: .; cdr3_nt: TGCAGTGCTGCCCAGGGAGGGAGCACTGAAGCTTTCTTT; cdr3_aa: CSAAQGGSTEAFF
v_call: TRBV3-1; clone_size: many; j_call: TRBJ2-7; d_call: .; cdr3_nt: TGTGCCAGCAGCGTTCTCGGACGACGCTACGAGCAGTACTTC; cdr3_aa: CASSVLGRRYEQYF
v_call: TRBV28; clone_size: .; j_call: TRBJ2-1; d_call: TRBD2; cdr3_nt: TGTGCCAGCACCCCCTCTGGGCTAGCGGGGGCTGCGCAGTTCTTC; cdr3_aa: CASTPSGLAGAAQFF
v_call: TRBV10-3; clone_size: few; j_call: TRBJ2-1; d_call: TRBD2; cdr3_nt: TGTGCCATCTTACTAGCGGGAGTCAATGAGCAGTTCTTC; cdr3_aa: CAILLAGVNEQFF
v_call: TRBV6-1; clone_size: few; j_call: TRBJ2-2; d_call: .; cdr3_nt: TGTGCCAGCAGTGAAATCGGCCTTCCTCCCAGGGGATCGGGCGAGGCCGGGGAGCTGTTTTTT; cdr3_aa: CASSEIGLPPRGSGEAGELFF
v_call: TRBV20-1; clone_size: many; j_call: TRBJ2-5; d_call: .; cdr3_nt: TGCAGTGCTAGGACAGTAGGATACCAAGAGACCCAGTACTTC; cdr3_aa: CSARTVGYQETQYF
v_call: TRBV10-3; clone_size: few; j_call: TRBJ1-1; d_call: TRBD1; cdr3_nt: TGTGCCATCAGTGTGGGACAGACGAACACTGAAGCTTTCTTT; cdr3_aa: CAISVGQTNTEAFF
v_call: TRBV12-3/TRBV12-4; clone_size: many; j_call: TRBJ2-7; d_call: TRBD1; cdr3_nt: TGTGCCAGCAGTTCGGGACAGAAGCAATACGAGCAGTACTTC; cdr3_aa: CASSSGQKQYEQYF
v_call: TRBV28; clone_size: many; j_call: TRBJ2-7; d_call: .; cdr3_nt: TGTGCCAGCAGTCTCGACAGGAGCCCAACCTACGAGCAGTACTTC; cdr3_aa: CASSLDRSPTYEQYF
v_call: TRBV6-1; clone_size: .; j_call: TRBJ2-3; d_call: .; cdr3_nt: TGTGCCGGCATTGGGGGAAGGTCGGGAGATACGCAGTATTTT; cdr3_aa: CAGIGGRSGDTQYF